This T cell receptor (beta chain) was retrieved from a study of cytomegalovirus exposure and HLA in healthy donors. Study results and caveats: After further analysis at a later stage, 17,000 or so TCR beta sequences were associated with HLA alleles at 0.05 false discovery rate. It was confirmed in vitro that a few of the CMV-associated chains were specific for CMV antigens. Compared with the roughly 670-donor mean, an Asian-associated ancestry cluster reportedly had fewer N-insertions, according to a later analysis.

The study ran its PCR with 60 Vbeta and 13 Jbeta primers. Clones were read by immunoSEQ multiplex PCR, and TCRdb kept only the in-frame ones, dropping some. In all, the sample yields fewer than 100,000 clones. The ends were cut back, 2 bases at V and 6 bases at J, with 19 bases in the middle. The CDR3 covers 16 residues. The V gene's germline CDR1 is MGHDK and CDR2 SYGVNS. Note on this clone: The antigen is not known.

The TCR comes from an older woman in good health and CMV-seronegative. Sequencing was performed on PBMCs. The genes are TRBV25-1 and TRBJ1-2, with D possibly matching TRBD1 (5 bases). The CDR3 nucleotides read TGTGCCAGCAGTGAAAGTTCCCTCGGGGGTCGGGATGGCTACACCTTC. Its translation is CASSESSLGGRDGYTF.